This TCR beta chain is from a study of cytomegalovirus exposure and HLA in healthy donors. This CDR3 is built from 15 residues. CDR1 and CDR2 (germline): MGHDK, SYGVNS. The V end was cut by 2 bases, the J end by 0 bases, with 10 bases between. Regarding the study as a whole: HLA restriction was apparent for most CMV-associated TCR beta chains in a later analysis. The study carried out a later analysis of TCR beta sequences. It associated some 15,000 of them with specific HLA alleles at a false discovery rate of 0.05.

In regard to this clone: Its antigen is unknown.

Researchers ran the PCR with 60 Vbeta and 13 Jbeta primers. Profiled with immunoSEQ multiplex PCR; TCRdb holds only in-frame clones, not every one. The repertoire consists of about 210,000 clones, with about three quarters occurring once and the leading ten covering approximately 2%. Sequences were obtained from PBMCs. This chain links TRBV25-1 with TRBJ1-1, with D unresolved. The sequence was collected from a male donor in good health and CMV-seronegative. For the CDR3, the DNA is TGTGCCAGCAGTGAAGCGGGTATGTTGAACACTGAAGCTTTCTTT. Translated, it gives CASSEAGMLNTEAFF.